The clone carrying this TCR beta chain was counted once. Its antigen is currently unknown. In chemo-refractory metastatic non-small-cell lung cancer, patients got ipilimumab CTLA-4 blockade together with focal radiation. The data were produced by immunoSEQ multiplex PCR, yet TCRdb's version contains in-frame clones alone and is incomplete. The sample yields about 80,000 clones, 84% seen once. The sample originates from a study of radiotherapy plus CTLA-4 blockade in lung cancer. Across the study: For roughly 19% of patients, objective responses occurred, and about 33% had disease control. General study results and limits: After treatment with radiotherapy plus ipilimumab, TCR clones that came from the tumor expanded in blood. Interferon-beta and early blood T cell clone dynamics reportedly predicted response best.

The TCR originated in a human donor with non-small cell lung cancer who had stable disease on radiotherapy plus ipilimumab. This sample comprised peripheral blood, obtained from a patient treated with radiotherapy plus ipilimumab.

CDR3 sequence (DNA): TGTGCCTGGAGTGTAACTAGATACGAGCAGTACTTC. Its protein is CAWSVTRYEQYF. This chain joins TRBV30 and TRBJ2-7; D is perhaps TRBD2 (5 bases). Germline lookup yields CDR1 GTSNPN and CDR2 SVGIG (reference sequence). The V gene lost 0 bases and the J gene lost 4 bases, with 7 bases spanning the gap. The CDR3 contains 12 residues. Full variable domain (outside the CDR3, taken from reference TRBV30 and TRBJ2-7): SQTIHQWPATLVQPVGSPLSLECTVEGTSNPNLYWYRQAAGRGLQLLFYSVGIGQISSEVPQNLSASRPQDRQFILSSKKLLLSDSGFYLCAWSVTRYEQYFGPGTRLTVT.